This T cell receptor (beta chain) came from a study of cytomegalovirus exposure and HLA in healthy donors. The overall study: Across 300 to 400 genotyped donors, about 80% landed in the Caucasian-associated ancestry cluster. Study-level points and caveats: In a later analysis, HLA-C alleles had the fewest associated TCRs, DRB1 alleles the most. Earlier results showed most TCR beta V segments being productive about 87% or about 30% of the time.

Note on this clone: Its antigen is not known.

CDR1 is MGHDK, CDR2 SYGVNS, per germline. This CDR3 is 15 amino acids long. V lost 4 bases to trimming and J lost 3 bases, with 13 bases between them. PCR was performed using 60 Vbeta and 13 Jbeta primers. Sequencing used immunoSEQ multiplex PCR; TCRdb keeps in-frame clones, though not all of them. The sample data list over 100,000 clones. The sequence came from a man under 40 in good health and CMV-seronegative. The specimen sequenced was PBMCs. This rearrangement joins TRBV25-1 to TRBJ2-1; D perhaps matches TRBD2 (6 bases). The chain's CDR3 is CASSGLGGSYNEQFF. Here the CDR3 DNA reads TGTGCCAGCAGTGGTCTTGGGGGGAGCTACAATGAGCAGTTCTTC.